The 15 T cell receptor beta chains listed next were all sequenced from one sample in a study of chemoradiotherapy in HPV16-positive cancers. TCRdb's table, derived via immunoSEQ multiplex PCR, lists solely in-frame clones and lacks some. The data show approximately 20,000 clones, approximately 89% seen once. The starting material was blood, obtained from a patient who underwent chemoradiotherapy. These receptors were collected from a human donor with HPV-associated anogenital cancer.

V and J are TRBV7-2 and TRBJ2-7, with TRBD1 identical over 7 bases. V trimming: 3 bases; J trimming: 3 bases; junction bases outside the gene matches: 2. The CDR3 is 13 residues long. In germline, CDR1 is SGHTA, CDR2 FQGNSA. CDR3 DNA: TGTGCCAGCAGCTTTTCAGGGGGCTACGAGCAGTACTTC. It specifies CASSFSGGYEQYF.

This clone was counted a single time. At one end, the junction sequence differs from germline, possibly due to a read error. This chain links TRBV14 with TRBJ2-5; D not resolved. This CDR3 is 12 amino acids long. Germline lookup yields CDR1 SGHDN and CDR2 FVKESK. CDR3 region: CASSPHQETQYF. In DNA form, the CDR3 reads TGTGCCAGCTCGCCGCACCAGGAGACCCAGTACTTC.

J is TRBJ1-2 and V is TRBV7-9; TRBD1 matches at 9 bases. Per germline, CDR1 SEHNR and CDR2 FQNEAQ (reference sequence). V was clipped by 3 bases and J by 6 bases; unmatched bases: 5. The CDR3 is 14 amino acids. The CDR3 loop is CASSFHDRGDGYTF. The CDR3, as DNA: TGTGCCAGCAGCTTCCATGACAGGGGGGATGGCTACACCTTC.

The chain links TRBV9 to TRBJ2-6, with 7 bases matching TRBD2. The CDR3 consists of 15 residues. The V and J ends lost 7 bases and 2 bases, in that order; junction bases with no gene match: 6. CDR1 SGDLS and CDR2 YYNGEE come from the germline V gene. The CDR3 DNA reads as TGTGCCAGCTCCGGGGGGTGGACTGGGGCCAACGTCCTGACTTTC. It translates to CASSGGWTGANVLTF. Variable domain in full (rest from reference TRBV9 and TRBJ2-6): DSGVTQTPKHLITATGQRVTLRCSPRSGDLSVYWYQQSLDQGLQFLIQYYNGEERAKGNILERFSAQQFPDLHSELNLSSLELGDSALYFCASSGGWTGANVLTFGAGSRLTVL.

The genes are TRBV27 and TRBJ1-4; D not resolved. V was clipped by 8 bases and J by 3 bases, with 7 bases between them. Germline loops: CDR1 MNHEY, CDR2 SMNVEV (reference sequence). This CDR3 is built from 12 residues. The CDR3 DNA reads TGTGCCAGCGGGCAGTCTAATGAAAAACTGTTTTTT. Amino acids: CASGQSNEKLFF.

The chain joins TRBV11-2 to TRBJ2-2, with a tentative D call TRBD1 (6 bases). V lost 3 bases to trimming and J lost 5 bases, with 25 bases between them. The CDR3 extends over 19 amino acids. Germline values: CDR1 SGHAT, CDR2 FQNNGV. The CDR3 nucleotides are TGTGCCAGCAGCTTGAGAGTCGACTCCAGGGGTTCTGGAACCGGGGAGCTGTTTTTT. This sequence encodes CASSLRVDSRGSGTGELFF. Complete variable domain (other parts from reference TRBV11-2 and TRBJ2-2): EAGVAQSPRYKIIEKRQSVAFWCNPISGHATLYWYQQILGQGPKLLIQFQNNGVVDDSQLPKDRFSAERLKGVDSTLKIQPAKLEDSAVYLCASSLRVDSRGSGTGELFFGEGSRLTVL.

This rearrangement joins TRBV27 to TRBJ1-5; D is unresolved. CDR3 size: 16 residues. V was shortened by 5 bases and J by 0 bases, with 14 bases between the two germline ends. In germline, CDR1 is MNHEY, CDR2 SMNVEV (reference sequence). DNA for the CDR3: TGTGCCAGCAGTCCAAACAGAGATAATAGCAATCAGCCCCAGCATTTT. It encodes CASSPNRDNSNQPQHF.

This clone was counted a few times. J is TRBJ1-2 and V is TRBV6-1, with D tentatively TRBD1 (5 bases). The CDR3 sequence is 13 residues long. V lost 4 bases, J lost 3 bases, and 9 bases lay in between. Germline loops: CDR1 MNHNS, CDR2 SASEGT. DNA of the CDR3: TGTGCCAGCAGTGCCGGGACGGACTATGGCTACACCTTC. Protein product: CASSAGTDYGYTF.

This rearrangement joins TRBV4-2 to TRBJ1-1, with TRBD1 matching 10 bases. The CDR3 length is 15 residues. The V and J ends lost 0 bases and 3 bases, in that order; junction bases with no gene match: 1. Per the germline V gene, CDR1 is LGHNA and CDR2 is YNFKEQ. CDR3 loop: CASSQEGTGDTEAFF. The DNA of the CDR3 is TGTGCCAGCAGCCAAGAAGGGACAGGGGACACTGAAGCTTTCTTT.

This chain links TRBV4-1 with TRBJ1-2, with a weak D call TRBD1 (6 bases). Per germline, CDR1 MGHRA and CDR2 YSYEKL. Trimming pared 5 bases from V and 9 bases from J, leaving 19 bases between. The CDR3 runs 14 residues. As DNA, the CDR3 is TGCGCCAGCAGCTATAGAACCACAGGGCCCAGCTACACCTTC. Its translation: CASSYRTTGPSYTF.

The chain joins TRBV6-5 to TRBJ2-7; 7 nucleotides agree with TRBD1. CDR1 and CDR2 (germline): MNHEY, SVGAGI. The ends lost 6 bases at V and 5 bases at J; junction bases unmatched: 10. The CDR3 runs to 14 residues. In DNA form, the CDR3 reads TGTGCCAGCAGGACGACAGGGAGTTCCCACGAGCAGTACTTC. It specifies CASRTTGSSHEQYF.

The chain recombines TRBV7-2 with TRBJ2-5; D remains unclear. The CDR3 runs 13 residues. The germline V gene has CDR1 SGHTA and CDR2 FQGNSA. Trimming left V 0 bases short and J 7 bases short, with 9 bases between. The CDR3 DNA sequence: TGTGCCAGCAGCTTAGCAGGGTTTGGGACCCAGTACTTC. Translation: CASSLAGFGTQYF.

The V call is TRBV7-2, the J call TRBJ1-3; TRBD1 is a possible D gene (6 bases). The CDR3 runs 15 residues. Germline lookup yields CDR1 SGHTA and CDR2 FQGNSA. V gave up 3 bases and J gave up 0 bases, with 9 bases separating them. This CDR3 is CASSFQGPSGNTIYF. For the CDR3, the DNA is TGTGCCAGCAGCTTTCAGGGGCCCTCTGGAAACACCATATATTTT.

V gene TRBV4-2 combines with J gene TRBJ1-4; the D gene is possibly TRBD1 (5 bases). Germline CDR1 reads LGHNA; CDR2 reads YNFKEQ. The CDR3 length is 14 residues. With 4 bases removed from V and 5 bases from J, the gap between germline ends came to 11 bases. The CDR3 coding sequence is TGTGCCAGCAGCCCGGCAGACAGCAATGAAAAACTGTTTTTT. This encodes CASSPADSNEKLFF.

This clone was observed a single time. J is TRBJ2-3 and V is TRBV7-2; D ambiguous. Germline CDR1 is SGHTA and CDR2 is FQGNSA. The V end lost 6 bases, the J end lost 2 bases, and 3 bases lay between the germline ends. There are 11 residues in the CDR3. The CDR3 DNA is TGTGCCAGCAGGAACACAGATACGCAGTATTTT. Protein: CASRNTDTQYF.